The 25 T cell receptor beta chains in this list originate from one sample, sequenced in a study of blood T cells in healthy people across ages. A J-beta primer mix and a sample-barcoded 5' primer were used in a second PCR of roughly 6 to 12 cycles. TCRdb reprocessed the 5' RACE reads with MiXCR, giving one entry per CDR3 protein. The profile shows some 1.6 million distinct CDR3 sequences, about 35% of them singletons. Sequenced: blood. These TCRs come from a woman between 25 and 40 years old in good health.

This clonotype came up a few times. Its ends do not fully match the called genes, so a read error is possible. V gene TRBV20-1 combines with J gene TRBJ2-7; TRBD2 matches at 9 bases. There are 13 residues in the CDR3. Germline CDR1 reads DFQATT; CDR2 reads SNEGSKA (reference sequence). In DNA form, the CDR3 reads TGCAGTGCTGTGACTAGCGGATTCTACGGGCAGTACTTC. Translating gives CSAVTSGFYGQYF.

This clonotype was picked up many times. CDR3 DNA: TGCAGTGCTAGGGAAGGTCCCTACGAGCAGTACTTC. This sequence encodes CSAREGPYEQYF. The chain combines TRBV20-1 with TRBJ2-7; D is ambiguous. CDR3 length: 12 amino acids. In germline, CDR1 is DFQATT, CDR2 SNEGSKA (reference sequence). Trimming left V 3 bases short and J 2 bases short, with 8 bases between.

This clonotype has a count of ten or more. This chain joins TRBV7-2 and TRBJ2-1, with D possibly being TRBD2 (7 bases). V lost 0 bases and J 0 bases, leaving 9 bases between the germline ends. Germline V gene lookup returns CDR1 SGHTA and CDR2 FQGNSA. The CDR3 has 16 residues. CDR3 in DNA: TGTGCCAGCAGCTTAGCCGGGGGGCCCTCCTACAATGAGCAGTTCTTC. Translation: CASSLAGGPSYNEQFF.

The chain joins TRBV27 to TRBJ2-3; D possibly matches TRBD1 or TRBD2 (6 bases each). Germline V gene lookup returns CDR1 MNHEY and CDR2 SMNVEV (reference sequence). The CDR3 is 18 amino acids. Trimming left V 4 bases short and J 7 bases short, with 27 bases between. The CDR3 DNA sequence: TGTGCCAGCAGTTATCAGGGTTCGTCGGGGGCCGCAGGTTATACGCAGTATTTT. Amino acids: CASSYQGSSGAAGYTQYF.

The rearrangement uses TRBV6-6 and TRBJ2-7; D not certain. V lost 0 bases and J lost 4, with 7 bases in between. CDR3 size: 13 residues. Germline loops: CDR1 MNHNY, CDR2 SVGAGI (reference sequence). CDR3 sequence (DNA): TGTGCCAGCAGTTACTCCGAAGAATACGAGCAGTACTTC. Its translation is CASSYSEEYEQYF.

The CDR3 DNA reads as TGTGCCAGCAGCGTGAGTAGCGGAAACATTCAGTACTTC. This encodes CASSVSSGNIQYF. The gene calls are TRBV9 and TRBJ2-4, with TRBD2 as a possible D gene (6 bases). This CDR3 has 13 amino acids. In germline, CDR1 is SGDLS, CDR2 YYNGEE. Trimming stripped 2 bases from V and 6 bases from J, with 9 bases between. Full variable domain (missing parts from reference TRBV9 and TRBJ2-4): DSGVTQTPKHLITATGQRVTLRCSPRSGDLSVYWYQQSLDQGLQFLIQYYNGEERAKGNILERFSAQQFPDLHSELNLSSLELGDSALYFCASSVSSGNIQYFGAGTRLSVL.

This clonotype has only a few counts. The chain combines TRBV11-2 with TRBJ2-1; 7 bases are a match to TRBD2. V trimming: 0 bases; J trimming: 10 bases; junction bases outside the gene matches: 6. This CDR3 spans 14 amino acids. CDR1 is SGHAT, CDR2 FQNNGV, per germline. Here the CDR3 reads CASSLDWGRDEQFF. The CDR3 DNA reads as TGTGCCAGCAGCTTAGATTGGGGGAGGGACGAGCAGTTCTTC.

This rearrangement joins TRBV27 to TRBJ2-3; a possible D gene is TRBD1 (6 bases). Germline V CDR1 and CDR2: MNHEY, SMNVEV (reference sequence). V was trimmed by 7 bases and J by 1 base, leaving 15 bases between them. The CDR3 runs 15 residues. CDR3 nucleotides: TGTGCCAGCACCGTGGGGGCTGGGGGCACAGATACGCAGTATTTT. Amino acids: CASTVGAGGTDTQYF.

The chain is built from TRBV20-1 and TRBJ2-1, with D possibly matching TRBD2 (6 bases). CDR3 length equals 13 residues. With 6 bases removed from V and 12 bases from J, the gap between germline ends came to 21 bases. Germline CDR1 is DFQATT and CDR2 is SNEGSKA (reference sequence). CDR3 sequence: CSAGTGDLDRQFF. CDR3 in DNA: TGCAGTGCCGGGACGGGGGATTTGGATCGGCAGTTCTTC.

In its sample, this clonotype was seen a few times. V gene TRBV7-6 combines with J gene TRBJ2-5; D might be TRBD2 (5 bases). The V and J ends lost 7 bases and 5 bases respectively, with 26 bases between them. The CDR3 consists of 17 residues. Per germline, CDR1 SGHVS and CDR2 FNYEAQ. The CDR3 DNA reads as TGTGCCAGCACTCCCCGGTCGGGGTTTTCCGGGAAGGAGACCCAGTACTTC. Its protein product is CASTPRSGFSGKETQYF. The full variable domain, rest sourced from reference TRBV7-6 and TRBJ2-5, is GAGVSQSPRYKVTKRGQDVALRCDPISGHVSLYWYRQALGQGPEFLTYFNYEAQQDKSGLPNDRFSAERPEGSISTLTIQRTEQRDSAMYRCASTPRSGFSGKETQYFGPGTRLLVL.

This chain joins TRBV15 and TRBJ2-1; TRBD1 aligns across 9 bases. The CDR3 has 15 amino acids. Germline CDR1 is LNHNV and CDR2 is YYDKDF (reference sequence). V was pared by 5 bases and J by 4 bases, with 6 bases of the junction left unmatched. CDR3 amino acids: CATSWGQGRYNEQFF. The CDR3 nucleotides read TGTGCCACCAGCTGGGGACAGGGACGATACAATGAGCAGTTCTTC.

The chain links TRBV4-2 to TRBJ1-1; D ambiguous. CDR3 length equals 17 residues. Between the trimmed V and J ends, which lost 4 bases and 2 bases, there was a span of 20 bases. Germline V gives CDR1 LGHNA, CDR2 YNFKEQ. CDR3 amino acids: CASSLGSPGTGNTEAFF. The CDR3 coding sequence is TGTGCCAGCAGCCTTGGGTCCCCCGGCACGGGAAACACTGAAGCTTTCTTT.

The chain employs TRBV6-1 and TRBJ2-3, with D possibly being TRBD2 (6 bases). CDR3 length: 15 residues. Trimming took off 6 bases at V and 6 bases at J, with 19 bases between the two ends. Germline-derived CDR1 and CDR2 are MNHNS and SASEGT. The CDR3 sequence: CASSAGLPGGDTQYF. CDR3 coding DNA: TGTGCCAGCAGCGCCGGACTACCCGGTGGGGATACGCAGTATTTT.

Regarding this clonotype: This sequence may be a read error, since a much larger clone differs from it by one base. The rearrangement joins TRBV5-1 to TRBJ1-2; D is perhaps TRBD1 (5 bases). CDR3 length: 16 amino acids. The ends were cut back, 7 bases at V and 2 bases at J, with 21 bases in the middle. From germline, CDR1 is SGHRS and CDR2 YFSETQ. This CDR3 is CASPATGGAKNYGYTF. CDR3 DNA sequence: TGCGCCAGCCCAGCGACCGGAGGGGCCAAAAACTATGGCTACACCTTC.

CDR3 DNA: TGTGCCAGCAGCTTAGCGGGACTAGCGGAAGAGACCCAGTACTTC. Its protein is CASSLAGLAEETQYF. The chain couples TRBV7-2 to TRBJ2-5; 11 bases align to TRBD2. V trimming: 0 bases; J trimming: 3 bases; junction bases outside the gene matches: 0. Per germline, CDR1 SGHTA and CDR2 FQGNSA. The CDR3 spans 15 residues.

This clonotype was recorded at least ten times. This chain joins TRBV29-1 and TRBJ2-5; possible D gene TRBD1, 6 bases. The tail of the sequence fits TRBJ2-7 better, so the J call may be wrong. CDR1 SQVTM and CDR2 ANQGSEA come from the germline V gene. There are 11 residues in the CDR3. The CDR3 region is CSVVRGNEQYF. The CDR3 nucleotides read TGCAGCGTTGTAAGGGGGAACGAGCAGTACTTC.

The chain has TRBV11-2 and TRBJ2-5; D possibly corresponds to TRBD2 (7 bases). The CDR3 runs 16 residues. Trimming removed 3 bases at V and 0 bases at J, with 14 bases between. In germline, CDR1 is SGHAT, CDR2 FQNNGV. Here the CDR3 DNA reads TGTGCCAGCAGCTTCCCCACGGGGGGCTACCAAGAGACCCAGTACTTC. It yields the protein CASSFPTGGYQETQYF.

The chain is built from TRBV4-1 and TRBJ1-1, with D hard to call. Germline V CDR1 and CDR2: MGHRA, YSYEKL. Trimming removed 1 base at V and 2 bases at J, with 8 bases between. This CDR3 region has 14 residues. The CDR3 DNA is TGCGCCAGCAGCCAAGGGACCTTTAACACTGAAGCTTTCTTT. Protein sequence: CASSQGTFNTEAFF.

This chain links TRBV5-1 with TRBJ2-5; 10 nucleotides match TRBD2. This CDR3 has 16 residues. V shed 0 bases, J shed 7 bases, and the junction held 9 bases outside the gene matches. Germline V gene lookup returns CDR1 SGHRS and CDR2 YFSETQ. CDR3 sequence: CASSLVSGGSYGTQYF. The CDR3 coding sequence is TGCGCCAGCAGCTTGGTTAGCGGGGGGTCGTATGGGACCCAGTACTTC.

The CDR3 loop is CAWTRQGSFSGNTIYF. In DNA form, the CDR3 reads TGTGCCTGGACACGACAGGGCTCCTTTTCGGGAAACACCATATATTTT. This sequence joins TRBV30 and TRBJ1-3, with 7 bases identical to TRBD1. Germline CDR1 reads GTSNPN; CDR2 reads SVGIG (reference sequence). CDR3 size: 16 residues. V lost 4 bases, J lost 4 bases, and 13 bases stayed unmatched. The variable domain in full, completed from reference TRBV30 and TRBJ1-3, reads SQTIHQWPATLVQPVGSPLSLECTVEGTSNPNLYWYRQAAGRGLQLLFYSVGIGQISSEVPQNLSASRPQDRQFILSSKKLLLSDSGFYLCAWTRQGSFSGNTIYFGEGSWLTVV.

This clonotype was seen a single time. One end of the junction does not line up with germline, which may come from a read error. The chain is built from TRBV4-2 and TRBJ2-5; 9 bases fit TRBD1. Germline CDR1 and CDR2: LGHNA and YNFKEQ. The CDR3 spans 15 residues. The CDR3 DNA reads TGTGCCAGCAACCAACAGGGACAGGGCACAGAGACCCAGTACTTC. As protein: CASNQQGQGTETQYF.

This clonotype was detected only a few times. The genes are TRBV5-6 and TRBJ2-7, with 9 nucleotides matching TRBD1. CDR3 length: 19 residues. Germline values: CDR1 SGHDT, CDR2 YYEEEE. V lost 4 bases to trimming and J lost 4 bases; unmatched junction nucleotides: 21. The CDR3 spells CASSVFPPPREGQGYEQYF. The DNA for the CDR3 is TGTGCCAGCAGCGTATTTCCCCCCCCTCGAGAGGGACAGGGATACGAGCAGTACTTC.

This clonotype appeared many times. CDR3 region: CASSTLYSGANVLTF. The DNA for the CDR3 is TGTGCCAGCAGTACCCTTTACTCTGGGGCCAACGTCCTGACTTTC. This chain links TRBV12-3 or TRBV12-4 with TRBJ2-6; D is unclear. V was pared by 5 bases and J by 0 bases, with 8 bases between. The CDR3 is 15 residues long.

This clonotype was found a few times. The chain uses TRBV7-2 and TRBJ2-7; 13 positions match TRBD2. The germline V gene has CDR1 SGHTA and CDR2 FQGNSA. V shed 4 bases, J shed 3 bases, and the junction held 3 bases outside the gene matches. The CDR3 is 15 amino acids. The CDR3 region is CASSSGTSGVYEQYF. In DNA form, the CDR3 reads TGTGCCAGCAGCTCTGGGACTAGCGGGGTCTACGAGCAGTACTTC.

The V gene is TRBV5-1, the J gene TRBJ2-7, with D possibly matching TRBD1 (6 bases). V was trimmed by 5 bases and J by 2 bases, leaving 17 bases between them. Germline V gives CDR1 SGHRS, CDR2 YFSETQ. CDR3 length: 15 residues. CDR3 sequence: CASSDRTESPYEQYF. In DNA form, the CDR3 reads TGCGCCAGCAGTGACAGGACAGAGAGCCCCTACGAGCAGTACTTC.